This passage covers 31 T cell receptor beta chains from one sample sequenced in a study. One entry per CDR3 protein results from TCRdb running MiXCR on the 5' RACE reads. The repertoire holds 35,000 to 50,000 distinct CDR3 sequences, with 30% as singletons. Sequencing was carried out using tumor-infiltrating memory CD4+ T cells sorted from the breast tumor. Subset here: memory CD4+ T cells, CD4+CD45RO+CD25-. Receptors originate from a female donor with breast cancer.

In its sample, this clonotype was seen many times. The chain recombines TRBV6-2 or TRBV6-3 with TRBJ2-1; 7 positions agree with TRBD2. V was pared by 2 bases and J by 7 bases, with 5 bases of the junction left unmatched. There are 14 residues in the CDR3. CDR1 is MNHEY and CDR2 is SVGEGT in the germline V gene. The CDR3 loop is CASSYAGVGNEQFF. Written as DNA, the CDR3 is TGTGCCAGCAGTTACGCGGGAGTCGGGAATGAGCAGTTCTTC.

The V and J genes are TRBV7-2 and TRBJ2-1, with TRBD2 as a possible D gene (6 bases). This CDR3 has 15 amino acids. Germline loops: CDR1 SGHTA, CDR2 FQGNSA. With 5 bases removed from V and 2 bases from J, the gap between germline ends came to 13 bases. CDR3 nucleotides: TGTGCCAGCAGCCAGGACTCGGGGGCCTACAATGAGCAGTTCTTC. It is translated as CASSQDSGAYNEQFF.

In its sample, this clonotype was seen a few times. This chain's CDR3 is CASRGAGVPDTQYF. The DNA of the CDR3 is TGCGCCAGCAGGGGGGCGGGAGTCCCAGATACGCAGTATTTT. This rearrangement joins TRBV4-1 to TRBJ2-3, with D perhaps TRBD2 (7 bases). Looked up from germline, CDR1 is MGHRA and CDR2 is YSYEKL. The CDR3 is made up of 14 amino acids. Trimming cost V 6 bases and J 4 bases, with 14 bases left between them.

In DNA form, the CDR3 reads TGCAGTGCGATGGGCCGCAATGAGCAGTTCTTC. It translates to CSAMGRNEQFF. V is TRBV20-1 and J is TRBJ2-1; no definite D call. Trimming left V 6 bases short and J 6 bases short, with 9 bases between. Germline V lookup: CDR1 DFQATT, CDR2 SNEGSKA (reference sequence). The CDR3 is 11 amino acids.

The rearrangement links TRBV28 to TRBJ2-3; D could derive from TRBD1 or TRBD2 (5 bases each). CDR3 size: 14 residues. The V gene lost 6 bases and the J gene lost 6 bases, with 16 bases spanning the gap. The germline CDR1 and CDR2 sequences are MDHEN and SYDVKM. The CDR3 is CASSRGVYGDTQYF. The CDR3 nucleotides are TGTGCCAGCAGCCGAGGGGTTTACGGGGATACGCAGTATTTT.

V is TRBV6-5 and J is TRBJ1-1; no definite D call. CDR1 is MNHEY and CDR2 is SVGAGI in the germline V gene. The V and J ends lost 2 bases and 5 bases respectively, with 9 bases between them. The length of the CDR3 is 13 residues. The CDR3 sequence is CASSYTAKTEAFF. The CDR3 coding sequence is TGTGCCAGCAGTTACACGGCGAAGACTGAAGCTTTCTTT.

This clonotype was detected a few times. V gene TRBV5-5 combines with J gene TRBJ1-5; D remains unclear. The ends were cut back, 1 base at V and 3 bases at J, with 11 bases in the middle. The CDR3 totals 15 residues. Germline V gives CDR1 SGHKS, CDR2 YYEKEE (reference sequence). The CDR3 spells CASSLNSLLNQPQHF. The CDR3 DNA reads as TGTGCCAGCAGCTTGAACAGCCTACTCAATCAGCCCCAGCATTTT.

This clonotype was seen at least ten times. CDR3 sequence (DNA): TGTGCCAGCAGCTCGCAGGACCAAGAGACCCAGTACTTC. Translating gives CASSSQDQETQYF. V and J are TRBV7-3 and TRBJ2-5; D is unclear. V gave up 4 bases and J gave up 0 bases, with 6 bases separating them. The CDR3 covers 13 residues. Germline CDR1 SGHTA, CDR2 FQGTGA.

The CDR3 sequence is CASSTAGGSTDTQYF. The CDR3 nucleotides read TGTGCCAGCTCAACAGCGGGAGGGAGCACAGATACGCAGTATTTT. The chain recombines TRBV18 with TRBJ2-3; 10 bases match TRBD2. The CDR3 sequence is 15 residues long. J gave up 0 bases and V 5 bases, and 2 bases lay outside the gene matches. In germline, CDR1 is KGHSH, CDR2 LQKENI.

Comment on this clonotype: A clone one base away is much larger, so this may be a read error. This rearrangement joins TRBV4-1 to TRBJ1-2; the D gene is possibly TRBD1 (5 bases). The CDR3 extends over 14 amino acids. Germline CDR1 and CDR2: MGHRA and YSYEKL. CDR3 in DNA: TGCACCAGCAGCCAGCTTCCAGGGTCGCGAGGCTACACCTTC. Translation: CTSSQLPGSRGYTF.

The table lists this clonotype with a few counts. V and J are TRBV12-3 or TRBV12-4 and TRBJ2-5; D gene unclear. The CDR3 totals 12 residues. The V end was cut by 4 bases, the J end by 2 bases, with 5 bases between. CDR3 amino acids: CASSYFQETQYF. CDR3 nucleotides: TGTGCCAGCAGTTACTTTCAAGAGACCCAGTACTTC.

Many counts were recorded for this clonotype. The J gene is TRBJ2-7, the V gene TRBV6-5, with a tentative D call TRBD2 (5 bases). V lost 7 bases to trimming and J lost 2 bases, with 12 bases between them. The CDR3 spans 13 residues. Germline CDR1 and CDR2: MNHEY and SVGAGI. CDR3 coding DNA: TGTGCCAGCACCCCCTTCGGGACCTACGAGCAGTACTTC. Translating it yields CASTPFGTYEQYF.

This clonotype was observed at least ten times. The chain links TRBV7-6 to TRBJ2-5; D possibly corresponds to TRBD1 (6 bases). Between the trimmed V and J ends, which lost 10 bases and 5 bases, there was a span of 11 bases. The CDR3 extends over 11 amino acids. Germline lookup yields CDR1 SGHVS and CDR2 FNYEAQ. CDR3 in DNA: TGTGCCATCTCGAGGGGGGAGACCCAGTACTTC. It yields the protein CAISRGETQYF.

The chain employs TRBV6-5 and TRBJ2-3, with D hard to call. V lost 0 bases to trimming and J lost 2 bases, with 3 bases between them. The CDR3 covers 13 residues. Germline V gene lookup returns CDR1 MNHEY and CDR2 SVGAGI. In nucleotides, the CDR3 is TGTGCCAGCAGTTACTCCCACACAGATACGCAGTATTTT. Residues: CASSYSHTDTQYF.

This clonotype was picked up a small number of times. The chain uses TRBV5-1 and TRBJ1-4, with D tentatively TRBD1 (5 bases). CDR1 SGHRS and CDR2 YFSETQ come from the germline V gene. With 3 bases removed from V and 2 bases from J, the gap between germline ends came to 11 bases. The CDR3 has 15 amino acids. CDR3 loop: CASSSQGTTNEKLFF. The CDR3 DNA is TGCGCCAGCAGCTCCCAAGGGACTACTAATGAAAAACTGTTTTTT.

This clonotype has a handful of counts. The chain employs TRBV20-1 and TRBJ2-6, with D uncertain. This CDR3 contains 14 residues. Germline CDR1 reads DFQATT; CDR2 reads SNEGSKA (reference sequence). V lost 1 base and J 2 bases, leaving 6 bases between the germline ends. CDR3 region: CSARVDPGANVLTF. The DNA for the CDR3 is TGCAGTGCTAGAGTTGATCCTGGGGCCAACGTCCTGACTTTC.

The genes are TRBV6-5 and TRBJ2-2, with D possibly called TRBD1 or TRBD2 (5 bases each). The V end was cut by 0 bases, the J end by 4 bases, with 15 bases between. Germline lookup yields CDR1 MNHEY and CDR2 SVGAGI. The CDR3 is 17 amino acids. The CDR3 region is CASSYSRGGPVTGELFF. CDR3 bases: TGTGCCAGCAGTTACTCGAGGGGCGGGCCCGTCACCGGGGAGCTGTTTTTT.

This clonotype was detected only a few times. The V gene is TRBV12-3 or TRBV12-4, the J gene TRBJ1-6; a possible D gene is TRBD1 (6 bases). The V and J ends lost 6 bases and 9 bases respectively, with 15 bases between them. The CDR3 totals 14 residues. The CDR3 loop is CASSSGGGISPLHF. CDR3 DNA sequence: TGTGCCAGCAGCTCGGGGGGCGGGATTTCACCCCTCCACTTT.

The chain has TRBV20-1 and TRBJ2-7; 7 bases are shared with TRBD1. This CDR3 is built from 14 residues. CDR1 is DFQATT and CDR2 is SNEGSKA in the germline V gene (reference sequence). Unmatched junction bases numbered 5, after V lost 1 base and J lost 2 bases. The CDR3 coding sequence is TGCAGTGCTAGAGCAGGACAGGCTCCCTACGAGCAGTACTTC. It is translated as CSARAGQAPYEQYF.

This clonotype was seen many times. This chain joins TRBV20-1 and TRBJ1-6, with 8 bases lining up with TRBD1. Per the germline V gene, CDR1 is DFQATT and CDR2 is SNEGSKA (reference sequence). This CDR3 has 16 residues. The V segment lost 1 base and the J segment 8 bases; nucleotides outside the gene matches: 10. The CDR3 coding sequence is TGCAGTGCTAGAGGGATCACAGGGGGGTTCGATTCACCCCTCCACTTT. Protein sequence: CSARGITGGFDSPLHF.

V is TRBV6-2 or TRBV6-3 and J is TRBJ2-7; maybe TRBD2 (5 bases). With 5 bases removed from V and 5 bases from J, the gap between germline ends came to 16 bases. The CDR3 runs 14 residues. The germline V gene has CDR1 MNHEY and CDR2 SVGEGT. CDR3 in DNA: TGTGCCAGCAGTCTACTAGAAAATCCTAACGAGCAGTACTTC. Translated: CASSLLENPNEQYF.

V is TRBV12-3 or TRBV12-4 and J is TRBJ1-5, with TRBD1 matching 9 bases. Trimming cost V 3 bases and J 5 bases; bases outside gene matches: 5. The CDR3 consists of 15 residues. The chain's CDR3 is CASSLVTGGDQPQHF. The DNA of the CDR3 is TGTGCCAGCAGTTTGGTAACAGGGGGCGATCAGCCCCAGCATTTT.

This clonotype turned up a few times. This chain uses TRBV20-1 with TRBJ2-7, with D perhaps TRBD1 (6 bases). This CDR3 spans 14 amino acids. The V end lost 0 bases, the J end lost 2 bases, and 11 bases lay between the germline ends. Germline V CDR1 and CDR2: DFQATT, SNEGSKA (reference sequence). CDR3 coding DNA: TGCAGTGCTAGAGATGACACAGGGACCTACGAGCAGTACTTC. Translated: CSARDDTGTYEQYF.

This clonotype was counted at least ten times. The chain carries TRBV27 and TRBJ2-7; 9 nucleotides agree with TRBD1. Germline V gene lookup returns CDR1 MNHEY and CDR2 SMNVEV (reference sequence). Trimming at V came to 2 bases and at J to 0 bases, leaving 2 bases not matched to a gene. This CDR3 is 15 amino acids long. CDR3 sequence (DNA): TGTGCCAGCAGTTTAGACAGGGGGGGCTCCTACGAGCAGTACTTC. Translation: CASSLDRGGSYEQYF.

The V gene is TRBV5-1, the J gene TRBJ2-5; 9 bases match TRBD2. Trimming cost V 1 base and J 5 bases; bases outside gene matches: 6. Germline V lookup: CDR1 SGHRS, CDR2 YFSETQ. The CDR3 is 15 residues long. The CDR3 coding sequence is TGCGCCAGCAGCTTGAGCGGGGGGTTCGTGGAGACCCAGTACTTC. This encodes CASSLSGGFVETQYF.

This clonotype has only a few counts. V gene TRBV20-1 combines with J gene TRBJ1-5; no clear D gene. This CDR3 has 14 residues. V was trimmed by 6 bases and J by 0 bases, leaving 12 bases between them. Germline CDR1 and CDR2: DFQATT and SNEGSKA (reference sequence). Here the CDR3 reads CSADSKNSNQPQHF. DNA for the CDR3: TGCAGTGCAGACTCCAAGAATAGCAATCAGCCCCAGCATTTT.

CDR3 region: CASSKRLAENTGELFF. Here the CDR3 DNA reads TGCGCCAGCAGTAAACGACTAGCGGAGAACACCGGGGAGCTGTTTTTT. The V call is TRBV4-3, the J call TRBJ2-2, with 9 bases identical to TRBD2. This CDR3 has 16 amino acids. Germline loops: CDR1 LGHNA, CDR2 YSLEER. Losses at the gene ends were 6 bases for V and 1 base for J; bases not matched to a gene: 6.

Note on this clonotype: At one of its ends the junction is not consistent with the germline gene, which may arise from a read error. The chain links TRBV7-7 to TRBJ2-3, with 9 positions matching TRBD1. This CDR3 region has 15 residues. The germline gives CDR1 SSHAT, CDR2 FNYEAQ (reference sequence). CDR3 region: CASSPGTGTTDTQYF. CDR3 DNA sequence: TGTGCTAGCAGCCCCGGGACAGGGACAACAGATACGCAGTATTTT.

This clonotype occurred a few times. The CDR3 spells CASSYSAGSAYEQYF. In nucleotides, the CDR3 is TGTGCCAGCAGTTACTCGGCAGGGTCGGCCTACGAGCAGTACTTC. The J gene is TRBJ2-7, the V gene TRBV6-5, with D possibly TRBD1 on 5 matching bases. Trimming removed 0 bases at V and 2 bases at J, with 11 bases between. Germline V CDR1 and CDR2: MNHEY, SVGAGI. This CDR3 comprises 15 residues.

The sample holds a few counts of this clonotype. The J gene is TRBJ2-2, the V gene TRBV5-1, with TRBD2 matching over 9 bases. CDR1 and CDR2 from the germline V gene are SGHRS and YFSETQ. The CDR3 is made up of 15 amino acids. The V segment lost 5 bases and the J segment 1 base; nucleotides outside the gene matches: 3. Here the CDR3 DNA reads TGCGCCAGCAGGCAGACTAGCGGGAACACCGGGGAGCTGTTTTTT. It is translated as CASRQTSGNTGELFF.

This clonotype was detected only once. The genes are TRBV28 and TRBJ2-1; 9 bases agree with TRBD2. Germline CDR1 is MDHEN and CDR2 is SYDVKM. With 1 base clipped from V and 8 bases from J, the junction kept 12 bases outside the gene matches. CDR3 length: 17 amino acids. CDR3 sequence: CASSLSASGVWGDEQFF. In nucleotides, the CDR3 is TGTGCCAGCAGTTTATCGGCTAGCGGGGTTTGGGGGGATGAGCAGTTCTTC.